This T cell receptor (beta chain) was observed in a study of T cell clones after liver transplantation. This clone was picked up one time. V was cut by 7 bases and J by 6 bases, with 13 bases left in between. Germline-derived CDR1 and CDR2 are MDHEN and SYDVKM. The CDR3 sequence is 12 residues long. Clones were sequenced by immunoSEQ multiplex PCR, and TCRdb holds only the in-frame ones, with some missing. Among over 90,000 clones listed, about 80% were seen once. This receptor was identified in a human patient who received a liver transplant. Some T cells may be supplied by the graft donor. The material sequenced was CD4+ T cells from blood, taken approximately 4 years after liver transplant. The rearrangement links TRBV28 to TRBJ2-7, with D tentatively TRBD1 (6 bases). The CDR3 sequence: CASNTGPGEQYF. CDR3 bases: TGTGCCAGCAATACAGGGCCAGGCGAGCAGTACTTC.